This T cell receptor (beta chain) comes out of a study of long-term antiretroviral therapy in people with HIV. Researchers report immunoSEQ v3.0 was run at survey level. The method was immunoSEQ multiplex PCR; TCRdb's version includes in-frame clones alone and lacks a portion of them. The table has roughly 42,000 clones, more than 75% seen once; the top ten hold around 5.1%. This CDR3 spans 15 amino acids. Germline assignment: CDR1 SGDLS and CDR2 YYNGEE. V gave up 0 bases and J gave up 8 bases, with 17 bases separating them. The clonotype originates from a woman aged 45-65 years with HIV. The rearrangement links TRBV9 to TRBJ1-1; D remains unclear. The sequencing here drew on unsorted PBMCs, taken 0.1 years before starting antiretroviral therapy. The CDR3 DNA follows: TGTGCCAGCAGCGTAGAGCCTCTCTCCCAAGTCGAAGCTTTCTTT. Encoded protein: CASSVEPLSQVEAFF.